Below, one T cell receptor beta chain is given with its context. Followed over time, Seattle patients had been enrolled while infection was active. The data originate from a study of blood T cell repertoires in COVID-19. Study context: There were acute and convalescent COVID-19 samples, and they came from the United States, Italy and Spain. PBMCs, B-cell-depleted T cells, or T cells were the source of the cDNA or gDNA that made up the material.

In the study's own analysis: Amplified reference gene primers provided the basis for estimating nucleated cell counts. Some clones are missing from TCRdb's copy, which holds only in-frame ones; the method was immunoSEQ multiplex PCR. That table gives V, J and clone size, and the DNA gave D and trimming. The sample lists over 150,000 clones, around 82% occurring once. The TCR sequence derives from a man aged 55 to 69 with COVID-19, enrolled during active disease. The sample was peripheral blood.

The CDR3: CASTAPRGRNEQFF. The DNA of the CDR3 is TGTGCCAGTACGGCCCCGCGCGGTAGGAATGAGCAGTTCTTC. The chain joins TRBV6-5 to TRBJ2-1; D not certain. Trimming stripped 9 bases from V and 7 bases from J, with 19 bases between. The CDR3 sequence is 14 residues long. CDR1 is MNHEY, CDR2 SVGAGI, per germline.